These 4 T cell receptor beta chains were all obtained from the same sample, sequenced in a study of CD8 T cells in ankylosing spondylitis. TCRdb recomputed calls from the 5' RACE reads with MiXCR, one row per CDR3 protein. The data show about 160,000 distinct CDR3 sequences, more than 40% seen once. Sequences were obtained from synovial fluid, either unsorted or a sorted T cell fraction (not recorded which). The receptors stem from a male donor with ankylosing spondylitis.

This clonotype has more than one count but fewer than ten. V gene TRBV6-2 or TRBV6-3 combines with J gene TRBJ2-7; no definite D call. This CDR3 has 15 amino acids. CDR1 is MNHEY and CDR2 is SVGEGT in the germline V gene. Trimming left V 6 bases short and J 2 bases short, with 17 bases between. The CDR3 DNA reads TGTGCCAGCAGCCACCGGATTCCAGGCGCCTACGAGCAGTACTTC. Translation gives CASSHRIPGAYEQYF.

The chain recombines TRBV24-1 with TRBJ2-5; 11 positions match TRBD2. Germline lookup yields CDR1 KGHDR and CDR2 SFDVKD. The CDR3 totals 17 residues. Trimming cost V 1 base and J 5 bases; bases outside gene matches: 8. This CDR3 reads CATSDFGTSGRSETQYF. The DNA of the CDR3 is TGTGCCACCAGTGATTTTGGCACTAGCGGGAGATCGGAGACCCAGTACTTC.

The V and J genes are TRBV4-3 and TRBJ2-1, with 8 bases aligning to TRBD2. Trimming cost V 2 bases and J 4 bases; bases outside gene matches: 7. The CDR3 is made up of 16 amino acids. Germline V gene sequence: CDR1 LGHNA, CDR2 YSLEER. CDR3 sequence: CASSQLSGSRYNEQFF. CDR3 coding DNA: TGCGCCAGCAGCCAACTCAGCGGGAGCCGATACAATGAGCAGTTCTTC.

This chain uses TRBV4-1 with TRBJ1-1; TRBD1 aligns across 7 bases. J lost 0 bases, V lost 0 bases, and 10 bases had no gene match. Germline CDR1 and CDR2: MGHRA and YSYEKL. The CDR3 covers 18 residues. CDR3 protein: CASSQDGGGGVLNTEAFF. CDR3 nucleotide sequence: TGCGCCAGCAGCCAAGACGGGGGAGGGGGCGTTTTGAACACTGAAGCTTTCTTT.